One sample yielded the 10 T cell receptor beta chains listed below, sequenced in a study of untreated major depressive disorder. TCRdb's table, derived via immunoSEQ multiplex PCR, lists solely in-frame clones and lacks some. The sample has about 20,000 clones; around 87% are singletons. The sequencing sample was made of CD4+ T cells from PBMCs. All receptors derive from a woman aged 30 to 39 in good health.

V usage is TRBV5-1 and J usage is TRBJ2-7; 7 nucleotides line up with TRBD1. Unmatched junction bases numbered 4, after V lost 4 bases and J lost 3 bases. The CDR3 is made up of 13 amino acids. Germline CDR1 and CDR2: SGHRS and YFSETQ. This CDR3 reads CASSVGQNYEQYF. The CDR3 coding sequence is TGCGCCAGCAGCGTGGGACAGAACTACGAGCAGTACTTC.

The chain carries TRBV6-6 and TRBJ1-2, with D unclear. Trimming cost V 5 bases and J 6 bases, with 13 bases left between them. This CDR3 comprises 13 residues. Germline loops: CDR1 MNHNY, CDR2 SVGAGI (reference sequence). CDR3 protein: CASSPGKDNGYTF. CDR3 DNA: TGTGCCAGCAGTCCCGGGAAGGATAATGGCTACACCTTC.

The chain is built from TRBV30 and TRBJ1-2, with D possibly matching TRBD1 (5 bases). V gave up 5 bases and J gave up 8 bases, with 12 bases separating them. The CDR3 has 11 residues. Germline V lookup: CDR1 GTSNPN, CDR2 SVGIG (reference sequence). The CDR3 coding sequence is TGTGCCTGGGGTAAGGGACCAGGCTACACCTTC. This translates into CAWGKGPGYTF.

This rearrangement joins TRBV10-3 to TRBJ2-7, with D perhaps matching TRBD1 (5 bases). In germline, CDR1 is ENHRY, CDR2 SYGVKD. The CDR3 is made up of 12 amino acids. With 5 bases removed from V and 5 bases from J, the gap between germline ends came to 10 bases. The CDR3 loop is CAISPRENEQYF. The CDR3 region has the DNA TGTGCCATCAGTCCCAGGGAAAACGAGCAGTACTTC.

The chain recombines TRBV5-4 with TRBJ2-5, with a tentative D call TRBD1 (7 bases). CDR3 length equals 14 residues. V lost 2 bases to trimming and J lost 3 bases, with 11 bases between them. Germline V CDR1 and CDR2: SGHNT, YYREEE (reference sequence). The CDR3 loop reads CASSLIRGEETQYF. The CDR3 DNA reads as TGTGCCAGCAGCTTAATCAGGGGGGAAGAGACCCAGTACTTC.

This clone has a handful of counts. The chain uses TRBV11-3 and TRBJ2-3, with 8 bases that match TRBD2. V was clipped by 5 bases and J by 1 base; unmatched bases: 5. Germline loops: CDR1 SGHNT, CDR2 YENEEA. The CDR3 extends over 15 amino acids. CDR3 region: CASSRGGSGTDTQYF. The CDR3 nucleotides are TGTGCCAGCAGCCGCGGGGGGTCTGGCACAGATACGCAGTATTTT.

The chain recombines TRBV6-5 with TRBJ2-1; 13 bases are a match to TRBD2. The germline gives CDR1 MNHEY, CDR2 SVGAGI. The V segment lost 3 bases and the J segment 5 bases; nucleotides outside the gene matches: 4. This CDR3 has 16 amino acids. In DNA, the CDR3 is TGTGCCAGCAGTTATTCACTAGCGGGGGGGAACAATGAGCAGTTCTTC. Protein sequence: CASSYSLAGGNNEQFF.

This chain connects TRBV19 to TRBJ1-4; D is possibly TRBD1 (5 bases). Germline assignment: CDR1 LNHDA and CDR2 SQIVND (reference sequence). The CDR3 is 14 amino acids. Trimming stripped 5 bases from V and 8 bases from J, with 15 bases between. CDR3 amino acids: CASSGGATEEKLFF. The CDR3 coding sequence is TGTGCCAGTAGTGGAGGGGCTACCGAGGAAAAACTGTTTTTT. Complete variable domain (other parts from reference TRBV19 and TRBJ1-4): DGGITQSPKYLFRKEGQNVTLSCEQNLNHDAMYWYRQDPGQGLRLIYYSQIVNDFQKGDIAEGYSVSREKKESFPLTVTSAQKNPTAFYLCASSGGATEEKLFFGSGTQLSVL.

The J gene is TRBJ2-7, the V gene TRBV4-1; tentative D call: TRBD1 (5 bases). The V and J ends lost 2 bases and 1 base respectively, with 15 bases between them. This CDR3 spans 16 amino acids. Per the germline V gene, CDR1 is MGHRA and CDR2 is YSYEKL. The CDR3 reads CASSQTDMIVSYEQYF. CDR3 coding DNA: TGCGCCAGCAGCCAAACGGACATGATTGTTTCCTACGAGCAGTACTTC.

The V gene is TRBV7-2, the J gene TRBJ2-1; 9 positions agree with TRBD2. V trimming: 1 base; J trimming: 4 bases; junction bases outside the gene matches: 2. The CDR3 length is 15 residues. Germline V gives CDR1 SGHTA, CDR2 FQGNSA. In nucleotides, the CDR3 is TGTGCCAGCAGCTTAGTGGCGGGGGGGTACAATGAGCAGTTCTTC. This encodes CASSLVAGGYNEQFF. The variable domain in full, with the rest retrieved from reference TRBV7-2 and TRBJ2-1, is GAGVSQSPSNKVTEKGKDVELRCDPISGHTALYWYRQSLGQGLEFLIYFQGNSAPDKSGLPSDRFSAERTGGSVSTLTIQRTQQEDSAVYLCASSLVAGGYNEQFFGPGTRLTVL.